Included here is one T cell receptor (beta chain) sequence, with context. V was pared by 1 base and J by 3 bases, with 13 bases between. CDR3 length: 15 residues. Per germline, CDR1 LGHNA and CDR2 YSLEER. The data originate from a study of technical replicates of blood from several donors. Here immunoSEQ multiplex PCR was the method, and the copy in TCRdb shows in-frame clones only, minus some. The sample lists 62,000 or so clones; about 90% were seen once. This chain joins TRBV4-3 and TRBJ2-7, with D maybe TRBD2 (6 bases). Sequenced: PBMCs. The sequence derives from a human donor in good health. Some clones in this sample may be carry-over from other donors' samples. CDR3: CASSQGWRGHYEQYF. CDR3 bases: TGCGCCAGCAGCCAAGGCTGGCGGGGCCACTACGAGCAGTACTTC.